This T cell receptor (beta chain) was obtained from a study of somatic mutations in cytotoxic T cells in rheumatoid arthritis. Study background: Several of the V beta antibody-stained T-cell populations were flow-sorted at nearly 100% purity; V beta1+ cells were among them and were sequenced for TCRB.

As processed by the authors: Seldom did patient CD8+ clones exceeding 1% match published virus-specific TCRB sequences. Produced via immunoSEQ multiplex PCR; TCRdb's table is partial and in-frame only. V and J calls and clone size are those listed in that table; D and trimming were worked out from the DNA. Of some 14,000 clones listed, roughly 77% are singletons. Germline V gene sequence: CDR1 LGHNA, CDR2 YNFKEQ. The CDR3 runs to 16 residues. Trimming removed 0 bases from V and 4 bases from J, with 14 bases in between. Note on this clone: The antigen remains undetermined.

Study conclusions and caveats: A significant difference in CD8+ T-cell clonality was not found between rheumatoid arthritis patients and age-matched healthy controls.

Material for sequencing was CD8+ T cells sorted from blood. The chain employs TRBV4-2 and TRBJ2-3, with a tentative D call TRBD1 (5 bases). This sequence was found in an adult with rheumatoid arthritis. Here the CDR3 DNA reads TGTGCCAGCAGCCAAGATGGGGCTCGGCCCCCAGATACGCAGTATTTT. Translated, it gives CASSQDGARPPDTQYF.